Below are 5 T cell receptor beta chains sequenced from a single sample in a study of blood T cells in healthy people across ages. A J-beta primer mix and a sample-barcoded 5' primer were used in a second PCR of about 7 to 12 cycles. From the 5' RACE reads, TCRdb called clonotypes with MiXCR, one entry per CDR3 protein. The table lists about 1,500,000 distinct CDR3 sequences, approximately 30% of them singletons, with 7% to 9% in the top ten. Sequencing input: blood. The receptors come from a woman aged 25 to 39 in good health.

CDR3 sequence reads: CASSLGRGSSGANVLTF. The CDR3 DNA sequence: TGTGCCAGCAGCTTAGGGCGGGGAAGCTCTGGGGCCAACGTCCTGACTTTC. The rearrangement uses TRBV7-3 and TRBJ2-6; the D gene is possibly TRBD2 (6 bases). V lost 2 bases to trimming and J lost 0 bases, with 11 bases between them. The germline V gene has CDR1 SGHTA and CDR2 FQGTGA. The CDR3 spans 17 residues.

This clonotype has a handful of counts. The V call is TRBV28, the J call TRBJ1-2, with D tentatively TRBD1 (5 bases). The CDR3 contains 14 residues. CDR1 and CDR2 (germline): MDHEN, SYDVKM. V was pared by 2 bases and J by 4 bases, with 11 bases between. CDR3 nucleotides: TGTGCCAGCAGTTTAGAGGGGCTAATCTATGGCTACACCTTC. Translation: CASSLEGLIYGYTF.

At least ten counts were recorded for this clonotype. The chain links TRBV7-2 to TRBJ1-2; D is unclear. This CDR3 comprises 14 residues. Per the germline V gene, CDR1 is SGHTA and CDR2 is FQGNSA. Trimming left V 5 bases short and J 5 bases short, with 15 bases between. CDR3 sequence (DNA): TGTGCCAGCAGCCCCGCAGGTCAATCTTATGGCTACACCTTC. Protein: CASSPAGQSYGYTF.

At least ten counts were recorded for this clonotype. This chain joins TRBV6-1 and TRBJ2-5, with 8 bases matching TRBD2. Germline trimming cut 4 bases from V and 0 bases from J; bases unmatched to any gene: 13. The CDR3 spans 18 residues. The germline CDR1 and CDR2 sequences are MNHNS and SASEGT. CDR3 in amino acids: CASSGPSPGGGYQETQYF. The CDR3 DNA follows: TGTGCCAGCAGTGGTCCGTCGCCGGGCGGGGGGTACCAAGAGACCCAGTACTTC.

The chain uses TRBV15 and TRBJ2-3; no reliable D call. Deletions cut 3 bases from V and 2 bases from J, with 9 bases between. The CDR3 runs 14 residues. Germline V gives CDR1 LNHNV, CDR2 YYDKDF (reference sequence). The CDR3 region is CATSSRASTDTQYF. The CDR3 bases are TGTGCCACCAGCAGTCGGGCCTCCACAGATACGCAGTATTTT. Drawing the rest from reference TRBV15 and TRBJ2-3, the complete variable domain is DAMVIQNPRYQVTQFGKPVTLSCSQTLNHNVMYWYQQKSSQAPKLLFHYYDKDFNNEADTPDNFQSRRPNTSFCFLDIRSPGLGDTAMYLCATSSRASTDTQYFGPGTRLTVL.